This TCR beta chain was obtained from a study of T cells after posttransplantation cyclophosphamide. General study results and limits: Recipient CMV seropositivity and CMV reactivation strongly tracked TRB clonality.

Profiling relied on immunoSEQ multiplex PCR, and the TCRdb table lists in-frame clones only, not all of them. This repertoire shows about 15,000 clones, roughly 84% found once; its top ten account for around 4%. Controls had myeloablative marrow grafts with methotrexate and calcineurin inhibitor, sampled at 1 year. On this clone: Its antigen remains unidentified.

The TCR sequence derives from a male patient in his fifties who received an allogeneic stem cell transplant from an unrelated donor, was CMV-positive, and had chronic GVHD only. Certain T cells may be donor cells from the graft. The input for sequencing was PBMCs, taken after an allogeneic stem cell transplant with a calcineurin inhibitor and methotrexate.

The DNA for the CDR3 is TGTGCCAGCAGCTTAGGACAGGGGGCAAACTACACCTTC. Translated, it gives CASSLGQGANYTF. J is TRBJ1-2 and V is TRBV7-8, with TRBD1 identical over 10 bases. Germline CDR1 and CDR2: SGHVS and FQNEAQ. V lost 1 base and J lost 10; bases outside the gene matches: 3. The CDR3 sequence is 13 residues long.